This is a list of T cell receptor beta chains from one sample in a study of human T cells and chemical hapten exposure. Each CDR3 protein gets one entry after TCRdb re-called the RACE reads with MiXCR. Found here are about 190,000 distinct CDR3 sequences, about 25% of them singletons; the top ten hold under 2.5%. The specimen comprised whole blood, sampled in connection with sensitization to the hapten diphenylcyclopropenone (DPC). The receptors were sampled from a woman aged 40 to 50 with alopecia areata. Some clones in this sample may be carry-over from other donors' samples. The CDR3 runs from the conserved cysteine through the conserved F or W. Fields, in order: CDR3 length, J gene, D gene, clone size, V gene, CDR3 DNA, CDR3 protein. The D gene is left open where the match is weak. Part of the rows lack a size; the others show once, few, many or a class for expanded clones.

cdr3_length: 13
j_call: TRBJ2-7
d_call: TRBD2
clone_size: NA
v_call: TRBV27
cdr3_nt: TGTGCCAGCACTCGTCCTAGCGGGGGCGAGCAGTACTTC
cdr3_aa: CASTRPSGGEQYF

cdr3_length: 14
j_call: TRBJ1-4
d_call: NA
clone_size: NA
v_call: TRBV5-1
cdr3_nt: TGCGCCAGCAGTTCAGGGAGGACTAATGAAAAACTGTTTTTT
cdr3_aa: CASSSGRTNEKLFF

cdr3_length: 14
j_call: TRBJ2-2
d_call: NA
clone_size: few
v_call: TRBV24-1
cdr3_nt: TGTGCCACCAGTGAACAGGGAAGGACCGGGGAGCTGTTTTTT
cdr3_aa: CATSEQGRTGELFF

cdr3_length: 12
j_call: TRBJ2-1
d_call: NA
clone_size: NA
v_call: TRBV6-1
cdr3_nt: TGTGTCAGCACCCGACTAGGCGATGAGCAGTTCTTC
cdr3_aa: CVSTRLGDEQFF

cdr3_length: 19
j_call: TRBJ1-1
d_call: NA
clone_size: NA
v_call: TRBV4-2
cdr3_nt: TGTGCCAGCAGCCAATCATCGGCAGGGGAAAAGAAAAGAGGCACTGAAGCTTTCTTT
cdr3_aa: CASSQSSAGEKKRGTEAFF

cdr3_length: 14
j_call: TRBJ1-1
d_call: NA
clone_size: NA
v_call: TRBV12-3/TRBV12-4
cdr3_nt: TGTGCCAGCAGCCTACGGACGGACAACACTGAAGCTTTCTTT
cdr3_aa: CASSLRTDNTEAFF

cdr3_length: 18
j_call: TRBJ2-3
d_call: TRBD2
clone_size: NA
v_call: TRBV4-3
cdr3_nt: TGCGCCAGCAGCCAAGATACAGTACGGGACTACCACACAGATACGCAGTATTTT
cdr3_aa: CASSQDTVRDYHTDTQYF

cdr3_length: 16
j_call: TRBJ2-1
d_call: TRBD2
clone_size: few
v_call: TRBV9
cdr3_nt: TGTGCCAGCAGCGTAGATGGCGGGAGGGCAGACAATGAGCAGTTCTTC
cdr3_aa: CASSVDGGRADNEQFF

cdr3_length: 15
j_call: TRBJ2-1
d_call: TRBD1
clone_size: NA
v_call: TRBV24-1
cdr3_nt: TGTGCCACCAGTGTGGACAGGGGAGGGTTGAATGAGCAGTTCTTC
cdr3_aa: CATSVDRGGLNEQFF

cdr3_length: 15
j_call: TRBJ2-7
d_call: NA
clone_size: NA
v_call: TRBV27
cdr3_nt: TGTGCCAGCAGTTTATCGATGACCATTCTAAGGGAGCAGTACTTC
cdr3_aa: CASSLSMTILREQYF

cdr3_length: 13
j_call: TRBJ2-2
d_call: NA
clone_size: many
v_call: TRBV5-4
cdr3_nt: TGTGCCAGCAGCCACCGACATTCCGGGGAGCTGTTTTTT
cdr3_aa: CASSHRHSGELFF

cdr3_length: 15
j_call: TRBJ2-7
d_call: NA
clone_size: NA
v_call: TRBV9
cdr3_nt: TGTGCCAGCAGCGTAGGGAGGGTTGATACCTACGAGCAGTACTTC
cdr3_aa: CASSVGRVDTYEQYF

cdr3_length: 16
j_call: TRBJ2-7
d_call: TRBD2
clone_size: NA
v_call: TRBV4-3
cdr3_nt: TGTGCCAGCAGCCAGAGAGCGGGAAGTCCTACCTACGAGCAGTACTTC
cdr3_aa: CASSQRAGSPTYEQYF

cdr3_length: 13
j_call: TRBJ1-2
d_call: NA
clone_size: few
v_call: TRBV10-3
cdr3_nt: TGTGCCATCAGTGAAGTTGATGACAGTGGCTACACCTTC
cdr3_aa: CAISEVDDSGYTF

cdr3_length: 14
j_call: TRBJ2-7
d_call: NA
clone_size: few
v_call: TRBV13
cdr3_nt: TGTGCCAGCAGCTTAGATCGCTGGACTGGCGAGCAGTACTTC
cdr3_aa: CASSLDRWTGEQYF

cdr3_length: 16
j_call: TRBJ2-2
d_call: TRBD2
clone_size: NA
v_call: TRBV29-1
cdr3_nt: TGCAGCGTTTCAGAGGGCGGGAGGGCCGGCACCGGGGAGCTGTTTTTT
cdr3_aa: CSVSEGGRAGTGELFF

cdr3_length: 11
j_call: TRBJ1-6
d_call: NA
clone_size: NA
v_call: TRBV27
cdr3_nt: TGTGCCAGCAGTGGAGGGGACACCCTCCACTTT
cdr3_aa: CASSGGDTLHF

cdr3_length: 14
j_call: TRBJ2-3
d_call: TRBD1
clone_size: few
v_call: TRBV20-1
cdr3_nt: TGCAGTGCGGACAGGGGGATTAGCACAGATACGCAGTATTTT
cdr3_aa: CSADRGISTDTQYF

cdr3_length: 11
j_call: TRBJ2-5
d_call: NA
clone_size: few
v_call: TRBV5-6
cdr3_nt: TGTGCCAGCAGCCGTCGGGGGACCCAGTACTTC
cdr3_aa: CASSRRGTQYF

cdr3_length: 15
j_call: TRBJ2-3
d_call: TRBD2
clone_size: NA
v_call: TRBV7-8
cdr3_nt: TGTGCCAGCAGCTTTTCTAGCGGGAGGCGAGATACGCAGTATTTT
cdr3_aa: CASSFSSGRRDTQYF

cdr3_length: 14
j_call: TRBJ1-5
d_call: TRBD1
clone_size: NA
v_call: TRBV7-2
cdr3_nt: TGTGCCAGCAGTAAGGGACAGTTTAATCAGCCCCAGCATTTT
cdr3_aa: CASSKGQFNQPQHF

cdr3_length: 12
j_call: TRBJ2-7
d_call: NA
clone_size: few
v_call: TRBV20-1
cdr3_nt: TGCAGTGCCCTGGACAGACCCTACGAGCAGTACTTC
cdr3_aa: CSALDRPYEQYF

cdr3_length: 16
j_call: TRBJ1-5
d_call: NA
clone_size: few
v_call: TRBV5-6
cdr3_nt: TGTGCCAGCAGCCCCCACATGGGGAGAAGCAATCAGCCCCAGCATTTT
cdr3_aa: CASSPHMGRSNQPQHF

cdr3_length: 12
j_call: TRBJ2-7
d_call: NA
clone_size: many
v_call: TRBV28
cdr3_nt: TGTGCCAGCGGACCTGTATCCTACGAGCAGTACTTC
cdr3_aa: CASGPVSYEQYF

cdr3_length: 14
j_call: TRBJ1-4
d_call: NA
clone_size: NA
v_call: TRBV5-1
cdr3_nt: TGCGCCAGCAGCATCGGACAGATCAATGAAAAACTGTTTTTT
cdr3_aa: CASSIGQINEKLFF

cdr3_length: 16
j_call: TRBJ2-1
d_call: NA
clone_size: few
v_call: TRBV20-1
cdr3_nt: TGCAGTGCTAGTGGCCGTAGTGGCTACCTTTACAATGAGCAGTTCTTC
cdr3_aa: CSASGRSGYLYNEQFF

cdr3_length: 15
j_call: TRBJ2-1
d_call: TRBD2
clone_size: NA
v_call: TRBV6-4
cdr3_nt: TGTGCCAGCAGTAATGGGGCTAGCGGTCGCAATGAGCAGTTCTTC
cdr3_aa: CASSNGASGRNEQFF

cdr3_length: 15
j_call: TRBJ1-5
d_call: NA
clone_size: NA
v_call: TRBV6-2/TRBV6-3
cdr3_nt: TGTGCCAGCAGTTCCGCGGGCCAAGGGAATCAGCCCCAGCATTTT
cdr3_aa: CASSSAGQGNQPQHF

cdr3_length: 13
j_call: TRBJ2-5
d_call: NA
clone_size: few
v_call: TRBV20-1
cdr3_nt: TGCAGTGCTCGTGACAGCGGCCCAGAGACCCAGTACTTC
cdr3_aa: CSARDSGPETQYF

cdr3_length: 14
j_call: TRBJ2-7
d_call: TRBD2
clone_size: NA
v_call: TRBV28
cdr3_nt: TGTGCCACATCTTGGGGGACTAGTTTGGTAGAGCAGTACTTC
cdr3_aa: CATSWGTSLVEQYF

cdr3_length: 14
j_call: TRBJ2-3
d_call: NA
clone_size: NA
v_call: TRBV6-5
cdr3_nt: TGTGCCAGCAAGGAGGGAGTGGGCACAGATACGCAGTATTTT
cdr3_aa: CASKEGVGTDTQYF

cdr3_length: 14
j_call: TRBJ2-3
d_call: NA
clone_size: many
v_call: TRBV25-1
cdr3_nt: TGTGCCAGCAGTCCCAGGTCCGGGCCAGATACGCAGTATTTT
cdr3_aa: CASSPRSGPDTQYF

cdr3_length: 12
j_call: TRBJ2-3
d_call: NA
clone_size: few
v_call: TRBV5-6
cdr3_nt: TGTGCCAGCAGCTTCGAATCTAGGGGTTCGTATTTT
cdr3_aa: CASSFESRGSYF

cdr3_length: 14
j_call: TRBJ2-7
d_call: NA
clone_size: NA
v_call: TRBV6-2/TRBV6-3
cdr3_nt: TGTGCCAGCAGTTACCCGGACAGCTCCTACGAGCAGTACTTC
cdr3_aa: CASSYPDSSYEQYF

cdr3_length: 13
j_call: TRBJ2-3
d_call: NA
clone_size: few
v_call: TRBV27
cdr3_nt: TGTGCCAGCAGTTTACAATCACCAGATACGCAGTATTTT
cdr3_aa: CASSLQSPDTQYF

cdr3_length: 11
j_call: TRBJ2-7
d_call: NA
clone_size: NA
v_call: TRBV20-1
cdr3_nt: TGCAGTGCTAGAGGCGGGTACGAGCAGTACTTC
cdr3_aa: CSARGGYEQYF

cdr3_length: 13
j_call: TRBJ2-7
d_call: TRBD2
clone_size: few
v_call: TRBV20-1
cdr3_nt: TGCAGTGCCGCTTCTAGCGGGAACGGCGAGCAGTACTTC
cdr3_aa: CSAASSGNGEQYF

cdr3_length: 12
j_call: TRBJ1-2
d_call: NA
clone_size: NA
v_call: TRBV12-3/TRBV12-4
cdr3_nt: TGTGCCAGCAGTCCCAACGGTTATGGCTACACCTTC
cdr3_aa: CASSPNGYGYTF

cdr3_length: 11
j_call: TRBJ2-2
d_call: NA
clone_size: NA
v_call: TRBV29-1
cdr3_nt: TGCAGCGCAGGGAACACCGGGGAGCTGTTTTTT
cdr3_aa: CSAGNTGELFF

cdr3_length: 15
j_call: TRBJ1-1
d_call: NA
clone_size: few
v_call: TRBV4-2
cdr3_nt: TGTGCCAGCAGCCAAGTGGGACAAGGAGACACTGAAGCTTTCTTT
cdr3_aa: CASSQVGQGDTEAFF

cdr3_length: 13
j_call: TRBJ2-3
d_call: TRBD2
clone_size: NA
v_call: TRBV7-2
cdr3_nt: TGTGCCAGCGGTACTAGCGGTGCAGATACGCAGTATTTT
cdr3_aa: CASGTSGADTQYF

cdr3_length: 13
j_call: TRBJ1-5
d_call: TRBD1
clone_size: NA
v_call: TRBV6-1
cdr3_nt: TGTGCCAGCACGGACAGGTCGAATCAGCCCCAGCATTTT
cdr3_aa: CASTDRSNQPQHF

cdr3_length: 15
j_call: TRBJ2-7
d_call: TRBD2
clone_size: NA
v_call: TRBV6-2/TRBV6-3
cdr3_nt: TGTGCCAGCACCGGAAGGGCGGGAGGGCCGGGTGAGCAGTACTTC
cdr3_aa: CASTGRAGGPGEQYF

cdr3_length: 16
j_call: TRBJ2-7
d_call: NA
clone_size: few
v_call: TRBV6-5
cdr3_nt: TGTGCCAGCAGTTACTCTACCATCCAGGGAGGCAGCGAGCAGTACTTC
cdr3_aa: CASSYSTIQGGSEQYF

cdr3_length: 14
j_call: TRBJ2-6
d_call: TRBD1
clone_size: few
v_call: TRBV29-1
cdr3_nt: TGCAGCGTTTCAGGGGGCTCTGGGGCCAACGTCCTGACTTTC
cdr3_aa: CSVSGGSGANVLTF

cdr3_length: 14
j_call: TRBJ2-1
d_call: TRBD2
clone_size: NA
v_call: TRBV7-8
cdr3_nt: TGTGCCAGCAGCCTTAAGCGGGACTACAATGAGCAGTTCTTC
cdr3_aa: CASSLKRDYNEQFF

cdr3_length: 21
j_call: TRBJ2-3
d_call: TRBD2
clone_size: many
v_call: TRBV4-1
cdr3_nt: TGCGCCAGCAGCCAGCCCGGACTAGCGGGAGGGCTCCCCCGAACAACAGATACGCAGTATTTT
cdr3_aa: CASSQPGLAGGLPRTTDTQYF

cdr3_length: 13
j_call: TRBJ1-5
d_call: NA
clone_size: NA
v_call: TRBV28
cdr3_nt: TGTGCCAGCGACCGGGACAGCAATCAGCCCCAGCATTTT
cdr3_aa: CASDRDSNQPQHF

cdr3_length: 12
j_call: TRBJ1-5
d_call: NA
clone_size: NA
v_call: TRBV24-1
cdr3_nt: TGTGCCACCAGTGGGAGCAATCAGCCCCAGCATTTT
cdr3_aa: CATSGSNQPQHF

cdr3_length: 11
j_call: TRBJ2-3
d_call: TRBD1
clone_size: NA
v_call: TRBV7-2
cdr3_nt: TGTGCCAGCAGCTATGGACAGGGCCAGTATTTT
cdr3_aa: CASSYGQGQYF

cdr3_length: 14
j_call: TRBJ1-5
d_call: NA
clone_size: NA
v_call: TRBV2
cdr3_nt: TGTGCCAGCAGAGAGTCAACTGACCTCCAGCCCCAGCATTTT
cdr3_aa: CASRESTDLQPQHF

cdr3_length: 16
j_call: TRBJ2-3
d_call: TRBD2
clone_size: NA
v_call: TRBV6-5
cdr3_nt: TGTGCCAGCAGTACCCTAGCGGGAGGTACCACAGATACGCAGTATTTT
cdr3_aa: CASSTLAGGTTDTQYF

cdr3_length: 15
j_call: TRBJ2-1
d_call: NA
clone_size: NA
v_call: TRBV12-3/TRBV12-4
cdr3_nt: TGTGCCAGCAGTTTGAGGGACAATGCCTACAATGAGCAGTTCTTC
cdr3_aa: CASSLRDNAYNEQFF